A single sample gave rise to the 15 T cell receptor beta chains below, sequenced in a study of T-cell memory formation after mild COVID-19 (dated by TCRdb to the early 2020s). Receptors were amplified or captured by 5' RACE. Sequencing used an Illumina NovaSeq 6000. The raw public reads went through TCRdb reprocessing: fastp at Q25, MiXCR clone calling, in-frame beta chains kept. Rows are unified per CDR3 protein, each entry keeping the most common DNA and genes. The sample contains fewer than 350,000 distinct CDR3 sequences, approximately 8% of them found a single time. The ten largest clonotypes hold less than 25% of the sample. Source material: PBMCs or a T cell subset sorted from them (not recorded which). The receptors originated from a man younger than 35 who had mild COVID-19 (a few samples of this study predate the infection). The sample titles of this study are shuffled in the database, so cell type and time point are left out; the donor was told from shared clones.

The chain has TRBV4-1 and TRBJ2-3; D is uncertain. This CDR3 comprises 17 residues. V shed 0 bases and J shed 0 bases, with 13 bases lying between them. Looked up from germline, CDR1 is MGHRA and CDR2 is YSYEKL. CDR3 bases: TGCGCCAGCAGCCAAGAGGGGTGGGGTGGTAGCACAGATACGCAGTATTTT. It encodes CASSQEGWGGSTDTQYF.

This clonotype was counted a few times. The chain joins TRBV7-7 to TRBJ2-7, with TRBD2 matching 8 bases. The CDR3 runs to 14 residues. Germline lookup yields CDR1 SSHAT and CDR2 FNYEAQ (reference sequence). The CDR3 DNA reads as TGTGCTAGCAGCCGTAGCGGGGCCCCCTACGAGCAGTACGTC. Amino acids: CASSRSGAPYEQYV.

This clonotype was seen repeatedly, ten times or more. The chain employs TRBV5-1 and TRBJ2-5; D gene ambiguous. V was cut by 0 bases and J by 5 bases, with 14 bases left in between. CDR1 is SGHRS and CDR2 is YFSETQ in the germline V gene. The CDR3 contains 15 residues. The CDR3 sequence is CASSLAGTPQETQYF. CDR3 nucleotides: TGCGCCAGCAGCTTGGCTGGTACCCCCCAGGAGACCCAGTACTTC.

The V and J genes are TRBV6-4 and TRBJ2-1; the D gene is possibly TRBD2 (6 bases). V was cut by 8 bases and J by 10 bases, with 12 bases left in between. CDR1 is MRHNA, CDR2 SNTAGT, per germline. The CDR3 is 11 amino acids. CDR3 sequence reads: CASQGGREQFF. For the CDR3, the DNA is TGTGCCAGCCAGGGAGGTCGAGAGCAGTTCTTC.

V usage is TRBV7-2 and J usage is TRBJ1-3; D unclear. This CDR3 has 15 amino acids. Germline values: CDR1 SGHTA, CDR2 FQGNSA. Between the trimmed V and J ends, which lost 1 base and 0 bases, there was a span of 7 bases. The CDR3 is CASSLDRTSGNTIYF. The DNA of the CDR3 is TGTGCCAGCAGCTTAGACAGAACCTCTGGAAACACCATATATTTT.

This clonotype was detected a few times. The V call is TRBV27, the J call TRBJ1-2; a weak D match, TRBD1 (6 bases). V was clipped by 5 bases and J by 8 bases, with 18 bases between them. The CDR3 length is 14 residues. Germline V gene data show CDR1 as MNHEY and CDR2 as SMNVEV (reference sequence). The CDR3 loop is CASSQNRQARGYTF. The CDR3 region has the DNA TGTGCCAGCAGTCAGAATCGACAGGCCCGGGGCTACACCTTC.

This clonotype turned up a few times. This chain uses TRBV5-1 with TRBJ2-1, with a weak D call TRBD2 (5 bases). Germline V gene sequence: CDR1 SGHRS, CDR2 YFSETQ. V shed 0 bases and J shed 1 base, with 8 bases lying between them. The CDR3 is made up of 15 amino acids. The chain's CDR3 is CASSLVARSYNEQFF. The CDR3 nucleotides are TGCGCCAGCAGCTTGGTAGCGCGATCCTACAATGAGCAGTTCTTC.

This clonotype was detected ten times or more. The gene calls are TRBV21-1 and TRBJ2-1. TRBV21-1 is reported as a pseudogene. The CDR3 contains 16 residues. The CDR3: CASRLYIYRSIREQFF. In nucleotides, the CDR3 is TGTGCCAGCAGACTATACATCTATAGGTCTATTAGGGAGCAGTTCTTC.

This chain joins TRBV5-3 and TRBJ2-5; maybe TRBD1 (5 bases). TRBV5-3 is an ORF, and what it does is uncertain. This CDR3 spans 20 amino acids. Between the trimmed V and J ends, which lost 3 bases and 3 bases, there was a span of 30 bases. The CDR3 region is CARSSLTGQGNMRREETQYF. Here the CDR3 DNA reads TGTGCCAGAAGCTCCCTGACCGGACAAGGGAATATGCGACGTGAAGAGACCCAGTACTTC.

This clonotype was seen only a few times. The V and J genes are TRBV12-3 or TRBV12-4 and TRBJ2-1; 9 bases are shared with TRBD1. V was clipped by 5 bases and J by 12 bases; unmatched bases: 8. This CDR3 is built from 13 residues. The CDR3 loop reads CASSQGQGLWQFF. The DNA of the CDR3 is TGTGCCAGCAGTCAGGGACAGGGCCTTTGGCAGTTCTTC.

The chain carries TRBV5-1 and TRBJ2-3; 12 bases line up with TRBD2. The CDR3 is 14 amino acids. The junction had 2 bases not matched to a gene; V was cut back by 6 bases and J by 3 bases. Germline CDR1 reads SGHRS; CDR2 reads YFSETQ. The CDR3 DNA sequence: TGCGCCAGCAAACTAGCGGGGGGTACAGATACGCAGTATTTT. It is translated as CASKLAGGTDTQYF.

This rearrangement joins TRBV5-1 to TRBJ2-3; 7 nucleotides line up with TRBD1. With 4 bases clipped from V and 5 bases from J, the junction kept 7 bases outside the gene matches. Germline V gene lookup returns CDR1 SGHRS and CDR2 YFSETQ. This CDR3 has 14 amino acids. The CDR3 loop reads CASSPQTGKDTQYF. The CDR3 nucleotides read TGCGCCAGCAGCCCCCAGACAGGGAAAGATACGCAGTATTTT.

In this sample, this clonotype turned up a few times. The chain couples TRBV5-1 to TRBJ2-5, with 8 bases identical to TRBD1. Germline CDR1 reads SGHRS; CDR2 reads YFSETQ. The CDR3 runs to 15 residues. J gave up 4 bases and V 4 bases, and 9 bases lay outside the gene matches. The DNA of the CDR3 is TGCGCCAGCAGCCGGCTAGGACAGGGCGGAGAGACCCAGTACTTC. Translating it yields CASSRLGQGGETQYF. The whole variable domain, remainder taken from reference TRBV5-1 and TRBJ2-5, is KAGVTQTPRYLIKTRGQQVTLSCSPISGHRSVSWYQQTPGQGLQFLFEYFSETQRNKGNFPGRFSGRQFSNSRSEMNVSTLELGDSALYLCASSRLGQGGETQYFGPGTRLLVL.

This clonotype showed up many times. The rearrangement uses TRBV5-4 and TRBJ2-1; TRBD2 aligns across 13 bases. The CDR3 consists of 15 residues. Germline V gene lookup returns CDR1 SGHNT and CDR2 YYREEE (reference sequence). V shed 4 bases, J shed 4 bases, and the junction held 2 bases outside the gene matches. The CDR3 nucleotides read TGTGCCAGCAGCCGGACTAGCGGGGGATACAATGAGCAGTTCTTC. Its translation is CASSRTSGGYNEQFF.

In its sample, this clonotype was seen a few times. The chain couples TRBV5-1 to TRBJ1-1; tentatively, D is TRBD1 (6 bases). The V gene's germline CDR1 is SGHRS and CDR2 YFSETQ. The length of the CDR3 is 12 residues. Trimming left V 5 bases short and J 4 bases short, with 9 bases between. The DNA of the CDR3 is TGCGCCAGCAGACAAGGGGGCACTGAAGCTTTCTTT. This sequence encodes CASRQGGTEAFF. Using reference TRBV5-1 and TRBJ1-1 for the parts outside the CDR3, the full variable domain is KAGVTQTPRYLIKTRGQQVTLSCSPISGHRSVSWYQQTPGQGLQFLFEYFSETQRNKGNFPGRFSGRQFSNSRSEMNVSTLELGDSALYLCASRQGGTEAFFGQGTRLTVV.